These T cell receptor beta chains were read from a single sample in a study of beta chain features in type 1 diabetes. This table comes from immunoSEQ multiplex PCR, and its TCRdb copy is limited to in-frame clones, with some not included. The sample shows 40,000 to 50,000 clones, 65% to 70% of them seen only once. The source material was Tregs from blood. The receptors stem from a man aged 25-45 years with type 1 diabetes. Some clones in this sample may be carry-over from other donors' samples. CDR3s include the opening cysteine and the closing phenylalanine or tryptophan. A D gene is named only where the DNA matches it firmly. Size is omitted from some rows. Given values are once, few, many or a class for expanded clones.

clone size	V gene	D gene	J gene	CDR3 DNA	CDR3 protein
.	TRBV11-2	TRBD2	TRBJ2-5	TGTGCCAGCAGCTCCCCGCGGGGAGGGCGGGCCGAAGAGACCCAGTACTTC	CASSSPRGGRAEETQYF
.	TRBV18	.	TRBJ1-3	TGTGCCAGCTCACCTGAGAACTCTGGAAACACCATATATTTT	CASSPENSGNTIYF
.	TRBV30	.	TRBJ1-6	TGTGCCTGCCTCAGGCAGGTAGGCTCACCCCTCCACTTT	CACLRQVGSPLHF
.	TRBV5-1	.	TRBJ2-3	TGCGCCAGCAGCTTGATAAGAAGCCTCCGCACAGATACGCAGTATTTT	CASSLIRSLRTDTQYF
.	TRBV11-2	TRBD2	TRBJ2-3	TGTGCCAGCAGCCCCCGACTAGCGGTCACAGATACGCAGTATTTT	CASSPRLAVTDTQYF
.	TRBV5-1	.	TRBJ2-1	TGCGCCAGCAGATTGGGGCTTCCTTGGGCAAATGAGCAGTTCTTC	CASRLGLPWANEQFF
once	TRBV6-4	TRBD2	TRBJ2-3	TGTGCCAGCAGTGACCGGCTAGCGGGGCTGGATACGCAGTATTTT	CASSDRLAGLDTQYF
.	TRBV11-2	TRBD1	TRBJ2-1	TGTGCCAGCAGACCCTCCGGGACAGGCTTCTACAATGAGCAGTTCTTC	CASRPSGTGFYNEQFF
.	TRBV11-1	TRBD2	TRBJ2-1	TGTGCCAGCAGCATTTGGACTAGCGGGGCTTACAATGAGCAGTTCTTC	CASSIWTSGAYNEQFF
.	TRBV30	.	TRBJ2-3	TGTGCCTGGAGTGTACGGCAGGGCGGCGATACGCAGTATTTT	CAWSVRQGGDTQYF
.	TRBV27	TRBD1	TRBJ2-7	TGTGCCAGCAGTCGCGACAGGGCCCATTACGAGCAGTACTTC	CASSRDRAHYEQYF
.	TRBV7-2	TRBD2	TRBJ2-7	TGTGCCAGCAGCTTAGCGACTAGCGGGTTCTCCTACGAGCAGTACTTC	CASSLATSGFSYEQYF
.	TRBV5-4	TRBD1	TRBJ2-1	TGTGCCAGCAGCCAGGGACAGCGAAGCTCCTACAATGAGCAGTTCTTC	CASSQGQRSSYNEQFF
once	TRBV18	TRBD1	TRBJ1-6	TGTGCCAGCTCCGGGACAGATAATTCACCCCTCCACTTT	CASSGTDNSPLHF
.	TRBV19	.	TRBJ1-1	TGTGCCAGTAGCCAGGACAGAATAAACACTGAAGCTTTCTTT	CASSQDRINTEAFF
.	TRBV19	.	TRBJ2-6	TGTGCCAGTAGCGCAGGGGATTTGGGGGCCAACGTCCTGACTTTC	CASSAGDLGANVLTF
.	TRBV30	.	TRBJ1-3	TGTGCCGGACAGGGAAACACCATATATTTT	CAGQGNTIYF
.	TRBV7-3	.	TRBJ2-1	TGTGCCAGCAGCTTATGGGGGCCCTACAATGAGCAGTTCTTC	CASSLWGPYNEQFF
few	TRBV7-9	TRBD1	TRBJ2-1	TGTGCCAGCAGCCTCGGACAGGGTTTCGAGTCTTACTACAATGAGCAGTTCTTC	CASSLGQGFESYYNEQFF
.	TRBV6-1	.	TRBJ2-2	TGTGCCAGCACCCGACAGACCCGAAGCACCGGGGAGCTGTTTTTT	CASTRQTRSTGELFF
.	TRBV5-4	.	TRBJ1-2	TGTGCCAGCAGCCCCTCGGACAGCGCCTATGGCTACACCTTC	CASSPSDSAYGYTF